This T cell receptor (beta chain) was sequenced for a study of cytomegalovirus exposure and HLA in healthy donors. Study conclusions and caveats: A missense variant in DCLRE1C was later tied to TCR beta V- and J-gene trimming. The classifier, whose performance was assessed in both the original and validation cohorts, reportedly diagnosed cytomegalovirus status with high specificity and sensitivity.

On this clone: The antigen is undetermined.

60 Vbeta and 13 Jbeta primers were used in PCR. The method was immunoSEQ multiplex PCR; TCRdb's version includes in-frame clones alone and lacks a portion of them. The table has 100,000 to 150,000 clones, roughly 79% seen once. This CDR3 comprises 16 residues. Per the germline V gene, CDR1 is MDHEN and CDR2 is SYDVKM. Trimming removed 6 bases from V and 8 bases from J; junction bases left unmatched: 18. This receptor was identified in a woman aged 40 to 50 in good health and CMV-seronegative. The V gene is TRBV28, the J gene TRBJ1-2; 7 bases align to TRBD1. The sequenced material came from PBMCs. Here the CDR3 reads CASSSAQGPGVWGYTF. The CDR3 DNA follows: TGTGCCAGCAGCTCGGCACAGGGGCCCGGCGTTTGGGGCTACACCTTC.